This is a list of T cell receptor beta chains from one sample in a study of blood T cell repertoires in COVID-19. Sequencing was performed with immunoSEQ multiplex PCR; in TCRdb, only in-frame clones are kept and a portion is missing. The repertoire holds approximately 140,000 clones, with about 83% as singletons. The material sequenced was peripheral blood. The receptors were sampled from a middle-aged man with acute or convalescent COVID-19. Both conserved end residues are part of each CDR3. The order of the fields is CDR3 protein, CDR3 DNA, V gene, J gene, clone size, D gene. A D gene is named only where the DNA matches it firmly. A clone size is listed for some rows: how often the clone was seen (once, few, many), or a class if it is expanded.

CDR3: CASSLSHGDTEAFF
DNA: TGTGCCAGCAGCTTAAGTCACGGGGACACTGAAGCTTTCTTT
V: TRBV11-3
J: TRBJ1-1
size: .
D: .

CDR3: CASTFPGQGDTEAFF
DNA: TGTGCCAGTACCTTTCCGGGACAGGGGGATACTGAAGCTTTCTTT
V: TRBV25-1
J: TRBJ1-1
size: .
D: TRBD1

CDR3: CASSQDSRGRGSEAFF
DNA: TGCGCCAGCAGCCAAGATAGTAGGGGGAGGGGTAGTGAAGCTTTCTTT
V: TRBV4-1
J: TRBJ1-1
size: few
D: .

CDR3: CASKRAQTGGYTF
DNA: TGTGCCAGTAAGAGGGCCCAGACGGGAGGCTACACCTTC
V: TRBV12-3/TRBV12-4
J: TRBJ1-2
size: .
D: .

CDR3: CAISDGGRAGGNTDTQYF
DNA: TGTGCCATCAGTGACGGGGGTCGAGCGGGGGGAAACACAGATACGCAGTATTTT
V: TRBV10-3
J: TRBJ2-3
size: .
D: TRBD2

CDR3: CASSLSSVFGSPLHF
DNA: TGTGCCAGCAGCCTCTCCTCGGTATTTGGTTCACCCCTCCACTTT
V: TRBV14
J: TRBJ1-6
size: .
D: .

CDR3: CASSYSGTGGIAEAFF
DNA: TGCGCCAGCAGCTATTCCGGGACAGGGGGTATCGCTGAAGCTTTCTTT
V: TRBV5-1
J: TRBJ1-1
size: few
D: TRBD1

CDR3: CASSYDQGFPGELFF
DNA: TGTGCCAGCAGTTACGATCAGGGGTTCCCCGGGGAGCTGTTTTTT
V: TRBV6-2/TRBV6-3
J: TRBJ2-2
size: .
D: .

CDR3: CASTRTQDSPLHF
DNA: TGTGCCAGCACCCGCACACAGGATTCACCCCTCCACTTT
V: TRBV3-1/TRBV3-2
J: TRBJ1-6
size: .
D: .

CDR3: CASSDPSGASTGELFF
DNA: TGCGCCAGCAGCGATCCTAGCGGGGCGTCCACCGGGGAGCTGTTTTTT
V: TRBV5-1
J: TRBJ2-2
size: once
D: TRBD2

CDR3: CASQGSSGNTIYF
DNA: TGCGCCAGTCAGGGGTCCTCCGGAAACACCATATATTTT
V: TRBV5-1
J: TRBJ1-3
size: once
D: .

CDR3: CASSFTAYNEQFF
DNA: TGTGCCAGCAGCTTCACAGCTTACAATGAGCAGTTCTTC
V: TRBV5-4
J: TRBJ2-1
size: .
D: .

CDR3: CASSEVEREAFF
DNA: TGTGCCAGCAGTGAAGTAGAACGTGAAGCTTTCTTT
V: TRBV25-1
J: TRBJ1-1
size: .
D: .

CDR3: CASSLGLDTETQYF
DNA: TGCGCCAGCAGCTTGGGGCTAGATACAGAGACCCAGTACTTC
V: TRBV5-1
J: TRBJ2-5
size: once
D: .

CDR3: CASSPGTSGVGETQYF
DNA: TGTGCCAGCAGCCCGGGGACTAGCGGGGTTGGAGAGACCCAGTACTTC
V: TRBV7-2
J: TRBJ2-5
size: .
D: TRBD2

CDR3: CSVFQGVGNYGYTF
DNA: TGCAGCGTTTTTCAGGGGGTGGGAAACTATGGCTACACCTTC
V: TRBV29-1
J: TRBJ1-2
size: .
D: TRBD1

CDR3: CASSEDRAGPEAFF
DNA: TGTGCCAGCAGTGAGGACAGGGCGGGACCTGAAGCTTTCTTT
V: TRBV6-1
J: TRBJ1-1
size: .
D: TRBD1

CDR3: CASSAGLAGGHTGELFF
DNA: TGCGCCAGCAGCGCTGGACTAGCGGGGGGCCACACCGGGGAGCTGTTTTTT
V: TRBV5-1
J: TRBJ2-2
size: .
D: TRBD2

CDR3: CASRPGLDFIGEQFF
DNA: TGTGCCAGCAGGCCGGGACTAGATTTTATTGGTGAGCAGTTCTTC
V: TRBV6-5
J: TRBJ2-1
size: once
D: TRBD2

CDR3: CASIRSMPGSGNTIYF
DNA: TGTGCCAGCATCCGTTCAATGCCAGGCTCTGGAAACACCATATATTTT
V: TRBV28
J: TRBJ1-3
size: .
D: .

CDR3: CASSHNAGGDEQYF
DNA: TGTGCCAGCAGCCATAATGCAGGTGGCGACGAGCAGTACTTC
V: TRBV3-1/TRBV3-2
J: TRBJ2-7
size: .
D: .

CDR3: CASSLESFGANVLTF
DNA: TGCGCCAGCAGCTTGGAATCTTTTGGGGCCAACGTCCTGACTTTC
V: TRBV5-1
J: TRBJ2-6
size: .
D: .

CDR3: CASSSQGNQPQHF
DNA: TGTGCCAGCAGTTCCCAGGGAAATCAGCCCCAGCATTTT
V: TRBV28
J: TRBJ1-5
size: once
D: .

CDR3: CASSPGQYQPQHF
DNA: TGTGCCAGCAGCCCTGGACAGTATCAGCCCCAGCATTTT
V: TRBV11-2
J: TRBJ1-5
size: .
D: .

CDR3: CASRRTVDNSPLHF
DNA: TGTGCCAGCCGCCGGACTGTAGATAATTCACCCCTCCACTTT
V: TRBV6-5
J: TRBJ1-6
size: once
D: .

CDR3: CASSQGQSNSPLHF
DNA: TGTGCCAGCAGCCAAGGACAGTCTAATTCACCCCTCCACTTT
V: TRBV4-2
J: TRBJ1-6
size: .
D: .

CDR3: CASSSMTVQETQYF
DNA: TGTGCCAGCAGCTCTATGACAGTCCAAGAGACCCAGTACTTC
V: TRBV5-4
J: TRBJ2-5
size: .
D: .

CDR3: CASSLGGQGVGSPLHF
DNA: TGTGCCAGCAGCTTGGGGGGACAGGGTGTGGGTTCACCCCTCCACTTT
V: TRBV5-4
J: TRBJ1-6
size: .
D: TRBD1

CDR3: CASSYLPGEGEQFF
DNA: TGTGCCAGCAGTTACTTGCCAGGGGAGGGTGAGCAGTTCTTC
V: TRBV6-5
J: TRBJ2-1
size: few
D: .

CDR3: CASAGGDSSPLHF
DNA: TGTGCCAGCGCCGGGGGAGACAGTTCACCCCTCCACTTT
V: TRBV3-1/TRBV3-2
J: TRBJ1-6
size: .
D: .

CDR3: CASSLGPGDEQYF
DNA: TGTGCCAGCAGCTTAGGCCCCGGGGACGAGCAGTACTTC
V: TRBV11-3
J: TRBJ2-7
size: .
D: .

CDR3: CASSLAHFTGELFF
DNA: TGTGCCAGCAGCTTAGCTCACTTCACCGGGGAGCTGTTTTTT
V: TRBV7-2
J: TRBJ2-2
size: .
D: .

CDR3: CASSPGLAIHEQFF
DNA: TGTGCCAGTAGCCCCGGACTAGCTATCCATGAGCAGTTCTTC
V: TRBV19
J: TRBJ2-1
size: .
D: TRBD2

CDR3: CAWSVQTSYEQYF
DNA: TGTGCCTGGAGTGTACAAACGTCCTACGAGCAGTACTTC
V: TRBV30
J: TRBJ2-7
size: .
D: .

CDR3: CASSAYQGGGNQPQHF
DNA: TGTGCCAGCAGCGCCTACCAGGGGGGTGGCAATCAGCCCCAGCATTTT
V: TRBV7-8
J: TRBJ1-5
size: .
D: TRBD1

CDR3: CASSLRGGLGTEAFF
DNA: TGTGCCAGCAGCCTACGGGGGGGGCTTGGGACTGAAGCTTTCTTT
V: TRBV27
J: TRBJ1-1
size: .
D: .

CDR3: CASSPAGTAYNEQFF
DNA: TGCGCCAGCAGCCCCGCCGGGACAGCCTACAATGAGCAGTTCTTC
V: TRBV5-1
J: TRBJ2-1
size: .
D: TRBD1

CDR3: CASSYDRGGAFF
DNA: TGTGCCAGCAGCTACGACAGGGGAGGAGCTTTCTTT
V: TRBV2
J: TRBJ1-1
size: .
D: TRBD1

CDR3: CASSDQGATNEKLFF
DNA: TGTGCCAGCAGTGATCAGGGGGCAACTAATGAAAAACTGTTTTTT
V: TRBV2
J: TRBJ1-4
size: .
D: TRBD1

CDR3: CASSLVTGNTIYF
DNA: TGTGCCAGCAGCTTAGTAACTGGAAACACCATATATTTT
V: TRBV7-2
J: TRBJ1-3
size: .
D: .

CDR3: CASSHLGARAEAFF
DNA: TGTGCCAGCAGTCACTTGGGGGCTAGAGCTGAAGCTTTCTTT
V: TRBV7-9
J: TRBJ1-1
size: .
D: .